The 21 T cell receptor beta chains below come from one sample, sequenced in a study of cytomegalovirus exposure and HLA in healthy donors. Vbeta (60) and Jbeta (13) primers were used in the PCR. TCRdb keeps only in-frame clones here, not all; method: immunoSEQ multiplex PCR. The sample yields 85,000 to 120,000 clones, roughly 82% seen once. The sample comprised PBMCs. These receptor sequences come from a woman aged 50 to 60 in good health and CMV-seropositive.

This clone was found a few times. The gene calls are TRBV6-5 and TRBJ1-6, with D unclear. The germline V gene has CDR1 MNHEY and CDR2 SVGAGI. V shed 4 bases and J shed 13 bases, with 17 bases lying between them. CDR3 length: 14 residues. CDR3 region: CASSSDRNTRPLHF. The DNA for the CDR3 is TGTGCCAGCAGTTCTGATCGCAATACTAGGCCCCTCCACTTT.

The V call is TRBV5-1, the J call TRBJ2-3; 9 bases are a match to TRBD2. Germline lookup yields CDR1 SGHRS and CDR2 YFSETQ. The CDR3 spans 15 residues. Trimming at V came to 0 bases and at J to 4 bases, leaving 3 bases not matched to a gene. CDR3 loop: CASSLGRGGADTQYF. The CDR3 bases are TGCGCCAGCAGCTTGGGGCGGGGGGGCGCAGATACGCAGTATTTT.

The CDR3 sequence: CASSPWTGDWGEAFF. The CDR3 DNA is TGCGCCAGCAGCCCGTGGACAGGCGATTGGGGTGAAGCTTTCTTT. The rearrangement links TRBV5-1 to TRBJ1-1; 7 bases match TRBD1. Germline assignment: CDR1 SGHRS and CDR2 YFSETQ. The CDR3 has 15 amino acids. V trimming: 4 bases; J trimming: 7 bases; junction bases outside the gene matches: 13.

The CDR3 is CASSAWDSPNYGYTF. The CDR3 coding sequence is TGTGCCAGCAGTGCCTGGGACAGTCCTAACTATGGCTACACCTTC. The V gene is TRBV6-1, the J gene TRBJ1-2, with 7 bases identical to TRBD1. The ends lost 4 bases at V and 0 bases at J; junction bases unmatched: 5. The length of the CDR3 is 15 residues. Germline assignment: CDR1 MNHNS and CDR2 SASEGT.

In the case of this clone: A junction end diverges from the germline sequence, so it may reflect a read error. V and J are TRBV7-9 and TRBJ2-5, with D perhaps matching TRBD2 (6 bases). The CDR3 has 14 amino acids. The germline V gene has CDR1 SEHNR and CDR2 FQNEAQ (reference sequence). In DNA, the CDR3 is TGTGCCAGCAGCTCCCTAGCGAACCAGGAGACCCAGTACTTC. Protein sequence: CASSSLANQETQYF.

This clone occurred a few times. Only one base separates this from a far larger clonotype, so it likely reflects a read error. The chain has TRBV7-4 and TRBJ2-1; the D is unclear. Per germline, CDR1 SGHVT and CDR2 SQSDAQ. The V gene lost 7 bases and the J gene lost 14 bases, with 6 bases spanning the gap. The CDR3 loop spans 8 amino acids. CDR3 residues: CASTSKFF. The DNA for the CDR3 is TGTGCCAGCACATCAAAGTTCTTC.

The CDR3 DNA reads TGTGCCAGCAGTCGGGACAGGGCGTACACAGATACGCAGTATTTT. Translation gives CASSRDRAYTDTQYF. The J gene is TRBJ2-3, the V gene TRBV6-6; TRBD1 agrees at 9 bases. CDR1 is MNHNY and CDR2 is SVGAGI in the germline V gene (reference sequence). The V segment lost 5 bases and the J segment 2 bases; nucleotides outside the gene matches: 5. The CDR3 runs to 15 residues.

To note about this clone: The junction and the germline gene differ at one end; a read error may be behind it. The chain couples TRBV7-9 to TRBJ1-2; D ambiguous. CDR1 and CDR2 from the germline V gene are SEHNR and FQNEAQ (reference sequence). The CDR3 covers 14 residues. The CDR3 DNA is TGTTCCAGCAGCCAGGCAAAACCGGTTAATGGCTACACCTTC. Translated, it gives CSSSQAKPVNGYTF.

This clone was seen a single time. The rearrangement uses TRBV11-2 and TRBJ2-3; TRBD2 agrees at 13 bases. The CDR3 is 16 residues long. Germline V gives CDR1 SGHAT, CDR2 FQNNGV. Trimming removed 5 bases from V and 4 bases from J; junction bases left unmatched: 6. The chain's CDR3 is CASSGRLAGGADTQYF. CDR3 nucleotides: TGTGCCAGCAGCGGCAGACTAGCGGGGGGCGCAGATACGCAGTATTTT.

The chain employs TRBV7-6 and TRBJ2-7; 13 nucleotides line up with TRBD2. Germline loops: CDR1 SGHVS, CDR2 FNYEAQ. The CDR3 spans 18 residues. J gave up 3 bases and V 5 bases, and 13 bases lay outside the gene matches. CDR3 DNA: TGTGCCAGCAGCATGCGGCTCCTGGGGACTAGCGGGGACTACGAGCAGTACTTC. This encodes CASSMRLLGTSGDYEQYF.

V gene TRBV29-1 combines with J gene TRBJ2-1, with 10 positions matching TRBD1. The CDR3 length is 17 residues. V shed 3 bases, J shed 7 bases, and the junction held 15 bases outside the gene matches. Germline CDR1 reads SQVTM; CDR2 reads ANQGSEA. Here the CDR3 reads CSVDHRTGTGVKNEQFF. CDR3 in DNA: TGCAGCGTTGACCATAGGACCGGGACAGGGGTTAAAAATGAGCAGTTCTTC.

This clone showed up just a few times. The rearrangement uses TRBV7-9 and TRBJ2-2; 8 bases align to TRBD2. The CDR3 runs 17 residues. Trimming cost V 7 bases and J 1 base; bases outside gene matches: 11. The V gene's germline CDR1 is SEHNR and CDR2 FQNEAQ (reference sequence). The CDR3 coding sequence is TGTGCCAGCACCGACGACTTAGCGGGGAAGAACACCGGGGAGCTGTTTTTT. Translated: CASTDDLAGKNTGELFF.

The V call is TRBV11-2, the J call TRBJ2-4; the match to TRBD2 covers 15 bases. CDR1 is SGHAT, CDR2 FQNNGV, per germline. This CDR3 comprises 19 residues. J was trimmed by 0 bases and V by 4 bases; bases with no gene match: 7. The CDR3 bases are TGTGCCAGCAGCTCCGGACTAGCGGGGGGGAAATTAGCCAAAAACATTCAGTACTTC. It translates to CASSSGLAGGKLAKNIQYF.

The chain recombines TRBV15 with TRBJ2-7; 10 bases align to TRBD1. Germline V gene data show CDR1 as LNHNV and CDR2 as YYDKDF (reference sequence). V was pared by 5 bases and J by 0 bases, with 10 bases of the junction left unmatched. CDR3 length: 17 amino acids. The CDR3 reads CATSPRQGAPLSYEQYF. The DNA for the CDR3 is TGTGCCACCAGCCCTAGACAGGGGGCTCCTCTCTCCTACGAGCAGTACTTC. The full variable domain, its missing parts supplied by reference TRBV15 and TRBJ2-7, is DAMVIQNPRYQVTQFGKPVTLSCSQTLNHNVMYWYQQKSSQAPKLLFHYYDKDFNNEADTPDNFQSRRPNTSFCFLDIRSPGLGDTAMYLCATSPRQGAPLSYEQYFGPGTRLTVT.

The gene calls are TRBV5-1 and TRBJ2-1; D gene uncertain. The CDR3 is 13 residues long. Germline CDR1 reads SGHRS; CDR2 reads YFSETQ. Trimming took 2 bases from V and 4 from J, leaving 7 bases between them. In DNA, the CDR3 is TGCGCCAGCAGCTTCGTAGCTTACAATGAGCAGTTCTTC. Amino acids: CASSFVAYNEQFF.

The V call is TRBV6-1, the J call TRBJ1-2; the D is unclear. Germline V lookup: CDR1 MNHNS, CDR2 SASEGT. The V gene lost 3 bases and the J gene lost 4 bases, with 6 bases spanning the gap. This CDR3 spans 12 amino acids. CDR3 nucleotides: TGTGCCAGCAGTGACGGGTTCTATGGCTACACCTTC. It encodes CASSDGFYGYTF.

Only a few counts were recorded for this clone. The chain recombines TRBV29-1 with TRBJ2-3, with 8 bases identical to TRBD2. The V and J ends lost 2 bases and 4 bases, in that order; junction bases with no gene match: 8. Germline lookup yields CDR1 SQVTM and CDR2 ANQGSEA. The CDR3 is 15 residues long. The CDR3 region is CSVEIRGGNSDTQYF. In DNA, the CDR3 is TGCAGCGTTGAAATTCGGGGGGGCAATTCAGATACGCAGTATTTT.

This clone was recorded a few times. V gene TRBV4-2 combines with J gene TRBJ1-1; D is perhaps TRBD1 (5 bases). Germline V CDR1 and CDR2: LGHNA, YNFKEQ. The CDR3 consists of 16 residues. Trimming left V 4 bases short and J 0 bases short, with 15 bases between. CDR3 loop: CASSPQGRGMNTEAFF. The CDR3 DNA reads as TGTGCCAGCAGCCCCCAGGGAAGGGGAATGAACACTGAAGCTTTCTTT.

This clone showed up just once. The chain is built from TRBV28 and TRBJ1-5; D might be TRBD1 (5 bases). V lost 4 bases and J lost 3, with 7 bases in between. This CDR3 comprises 13 residues. Germline V gene lookup returns CDR1 MDHEN and CDR2 SYDVKM. This CDR3 reads CASSSGVNQPQHF. The CDR3 DNA is TGTGCCAGCAGTTCGGGGGTCAATCAGCCCCAGCATTTT. The whole variable domain, filled in from reference TRBV28 and TRBJ1-5, reads DVKVTQSSRYLVKRTGEKVFLECVQDMDHENMFWYRQDPGLGLRLIYFSYDVKMKEKGDIPEGYSVSREKKERFSLILESASTNQTSMYLCASSSGVNQPQHFGDGTRLSIL.

CDR3 region: CSVAEYTGSYEQYF. The DNA for the CDR3 is TGCAGCGTTGCCGAGTATACAGGTAGCTACGAGCAGTACTTC. The chain couples TRBV29-1 to TRBJ2-5, with D possibly being TRBD1 (5 bases). The J call may be incorrect, as the DNA end agrees better with TRBJ2-7. The length of the CDR3 is 14 residues. Germline CDR1 is SQVTM and CDR2 is ANQGSEA.

This clone was seen just once. This rearrangement joins TRBV7-8 to TRBJ2-7; D is undetermined. The CDR3 consists of 14 residues. CDR1 and CDR2 from the germline V gene are SGHVS and FQNEAQ. The V end was cut by 4 bases, the J end by 4 bases, with 14 bases between. This CDR3 is CASSSVPLGYEQYF. CDR3 nucleotide sequence: TGTGCCAGCAGCTCAGTTCCTCTTGGTTACGAGCAGTACTTC.